Listed below are T cell receptor beta chains from one sample, sequenced in a study of response to subunit inactivated influenza vaccine. Via MiXCR, TCRdb re-called the RT-PCR reads, giving one row per CDR3 protein. The repertoire holds just over 300,000 distinct CDR3 sequences, 21% seen once, with about a tenth in the top ten. Sequenced material: PBMCs from blood, taken 21 months after vaccination. The receptor set was obtained from a man between 50 and 70 years old who received an inactivated influenza vaccine. Both conserved end residues are part of each CDR3. The D gene is left open where the match is weak. A row's size may be missing; if present it is once, few, many or a size class.

j_call d_call v_call clone_size cdr3_length cdr3_aa cdr3_nt
TRBJ2-3 . TRBV20-1 . 14 CSARDTYSTDTQYF TGCAGTGCTAGAGACACATATAGCACAGATACGCAGTATTTT
TRBJ2-3 TRBD1 TRBV9 few 14 CASTRGQRTDTQYF TGTGCCAGCACCCGGGGACAGAGAACAGATACGCAGTATTTT
TRBJ2-7 . TRBV12-3/TRBV12-4 few 16 CASSLYRGRGGYEQYF TGTGCCAGCAGTTTATACAGGGGGCGCGGGGGGTACGAGCAGTACTTC
TRBJ1-1 . TRBV7-9 . 13 CASSLAREKEAFF TGTGCCAGCAGCTTAGCGCGGGAGAAAGAAGCTTTCTTT
TRBJ2-3 TRBD2 TRBV20-1 . 17 CSASAAGDPENPDTQYF TGCAGTGCTAGTGCAGCGGGAGATCCCGAAAACCCAGATACGCAGTATTTT
TRBJ1-5 . TRBV12-3/TRBV12-4 many 11 CASRRGASQHF TGTGCCAGCAGACGTGGGGCCTCCCAGCATTTT
TRBJ1-2 . TRBV5-1 many 12 CASSRENYGYTF TGCGCCAGCAGTCGGGAGAACTATGGCTACACCTTC
TRBJ1-1 . TRBV3-1 few 14 CASSQAEANTEAFF TGTGCCAGCAGCCAAGCCGAGGCGAACACTGAAGCTTTCTTT
TRBJ2-7 . TRBV19 . 13 CASSRGRVYEQYF TGTGCCAGTAGTAGGGGCAGAGTCTACGAGCAGTACTTC
TRBJ2-4 . TRBV2 . 17 CASSDSLTLGGKNIQYF TGTGCCAGCAGTGACAGTTTGACGTTGGGAGGCAAAAACATTCAGTACTTC
TRBJ1-2 . TRBV5-1 many 16 CASSLAGRDYNYGYTF TGCGCCAGCAGCTTGGCCGGCAGGGATTATAACTATGGCTACACCTTC
TRBJ1-2 TRBD1 TRBV5-5 . 16 CASSNSRTGGVYGYTF TGTGCCAGCAGCAACTCAAGGACAGGGGGCGTCTATGGCTACACCTTC
TRBJ1-2 TRBD1 TRBV2 many 15 CASSDTGEVNYGYTF TGTGCCAGCAGCGACACAGGGGAAGTTAACTATGGCTACACCTTC
TRBJ2-2 . TRBV9 . 16 CASSVRTAANTGELFF TGTGCCAGCAGCGTACGCACGGCCGCGAACACCGGGGAGCTGTTTTTT
TRBJ1-4 . TRBV5-1 few 15 CASSLVGPTNEKLFF TGCGCCAGCAGCTTGGTGGGCCCAACTAATGAAAAACTGTTTTTT
TRBJ2-2 . TRBV14 many 14 CASRLDGAFGELFF TGTGCCAGCAGACTCGACGGGGCCTTCGGGGAGCTGTTTTTT
TRBJ2-7 . TRBV25-1 . 12 CASNRQAYEQYF TGTGCCAGCAACAGACAGGCTTACGAGCAGTACTTC
TRBJ2-1 . TRBV28 . 12 CASSRGANEQFF TGTGCCAGCAGTCGGGGTGCAAATGAGCAGTTCTTC
TRBJ2-2 TRBD1 TRBV27 . 16 CASSPDRVLNTGELFF TGTGCCAGCAGTCCCGACAGGGTTTTGAACACCGGGGAGCTGTTTTTT
TRBJ2-7 TRBD1 TRBV27 . 18 CASSSHRGSFSYSYEQYF TGTGCCAGCAGCTCACACAGGGGCTCTTTCTCTTATTCCTACGAGCAGTACTTC
TRBJ2-3 . TRBV11-2 . 12 CASSLTGYTQYF TGTGCCAGCAGCCTGACAGGATATACGCAGTATTTT
TRBJ2-2 . TRBV7-9 . 14 CASSLTGSPGELFF TGTGCCAGCAGCTTAACCGGGAGTCCCGGGGAGCTGTTTTTT
TRBJ1-2 . TRBV15 few 13 CATSRVGGYGYTF TGTGCCACCAGCAGAGTGGGGGGATATGGCTACACCTTC
TRBJ2-1 . TRBV20-1 . 15 CSALSGRGRSNEQFF TGCAGTGCTCTGAGTGGGAGAGGGAGATCCAATGAGCAGTTCTTC
TRBJ2-2 TRBD1 TRBV6-5 few 17 CASSLQNPGQGLVKLFF TGTGCCAGCAGTTTACAGAATCCGGGACAGGGCTTGGTAAAGCTGTTTTTT
TRBJ1-2 TRBD1 TRBV3-1 many 14 CASSVDRDKAGYTF TGTGCCAGCAGCGTGGACAGGGACAAGGCGGGCTACACCTTC
TRBJ1-1 . TRBV4-2 few 16 CASSQDFRGGRTEAFF TGTGCCAGCAGCCAAGATTTTAGGGGGGGGAGGACTGAAGCTTTCTTT
TRBJ2-1 . TRBV6-6 . 13 CASSYSAGGGQFF TGTGCCAGCAGTTACTCCGCAGGAGGGGGGCAGTTCTTC
TRBJ1-4 . TRBV20-1 . 13 CSAREGAQEKLFF TGCAGTGCTAGAGAGGGGGCTCAGGAAAAACTGTTTTTT
TRBJ2-1 . TRBV20-1 few 16 CSAPPAEGSSYNEQFF TGCAGTGCTCCCCCCGCGGAGGGGAGCTCCTACAATGAGCAGTTCTTC
TRBJ1-4 TRBD1 TRBV4-3 few 15 CASSQDHGQGQKLFF TGCGCCAGCAGCCAAGATCATGGACAGGGACAAAAACTGTTTTTT
TRBJ2-7 TRBD1 TRBV7-9 . 14 CASTDGTVSYEQYF TGTGCCAGCACCGACGGGACAGTCTCCTACGAGCAGTACTTC
TRBJ1-2 . TRBV7-9 few 14 CASSLGGGRDGYTF TGTGCCAGCAGCTTAGGTGGCGGTCGAGATGGCTACACCTTC
TRBJ1-2 TRBD1 TRBV20-1 . 16 CSARDGTGGNAYGYTF TGCAGTGCTAGAGATGGGACAGGCGGAAACGCCTATGGCTACACCTTC
TRBJ2-1 TRBD2 TRBV4-3 . 16 CASSPGTSGRVNEQFF TGCGCCAGCAGCCCAGGGACTAGCGGGAGGGTCAATGAGCAGTTCTTC
TRBJ2-1 . TRBV5-1 few 15 CASSLASQRTSEQFF TGCGCCAGCAGCTTGGCCAGTCAACGAACAAGTGAGCAGTTCTTC
TRBJ2-3 TRBD2 TRBV7-2 . 17 CASSLGTRLRSTDTQYF TGTGCCAGCAGCTTAGGGACTAGACTTCGGAGCACAGATACGCAGTATTTT
TRBJ2-5 TRBD1 TRBV4-2 many 15 CASSQEGTDQETQYF TGTGCCAGCAGCCAAGAGGGGACAGATCAAGAGACCCAGTACTTC
TRBJ1-5 . TRBV7-2 few 14 CASSKGGTNQPQHF TGTGCCAGCAGCAAGGGGGGGACCAATCAGCCCCAGCATTTT
TRBJ1-4 . TRBV20-1 . 17 CSARETLPMATNEKLFF TGCAGTGCTAGAGAAACACTACCAATGGCCACTAATGAAAAACTGTTTTTT
TRBJ2-4 . TRBV15 . 14 CATSRGGTKNIQYF TGTGCCACCAGCAGAGGGGGGACCAAAAACATTCAGTACTTC
TRBJ2-7 . TRBV14 . 14 CASSLGQRYYEQYF TGTGCCAGCAGCCTTGGACAGCGATACTACGAGCAGTACTTC
TRBJ2-3 TRBD2 TRBV24-1 few 15 CATSDLAGASDTQYF TGTGCCACCAGTGATTTAGCGGGAGCTTCGGATACGCAGTATTTT
TRBJ2-3 TRBD2 TRBV5-1 . 16 CASSLRTSGGTDTQYF TGCGCCAGCAGCTTGCGGACTAGCGGGGGTACAGATACGCAGTATTTT
TRBJ2-7 . TRBV12-3/TRBV12-4 . 13 CASQRGGSYEQYF TGTGCCAGCCAGAGGGGGGGGTCCTACGAGCAGTACTTC
TRBJ2-3 TRBD2 TRBV20-1 few 15 CSARRLARVGDTQYF TGCAGTGCTAGACGACTAGCGCGAGTAGGGGATACGCAGTATTTT
TRBJ2-2 . TRBV10-1 . 13 CASRKGGTGELFF TGCGCCAGCAGAAAGGGGGGAACCGGGGAGCTGTTTTTT
TRBJ2-3 TRBD2 TRBV20-1 . 18 CSARGDGTSGSMLDTQYF TGCAGTGCTAGGGGGGATGGGACTAGCGGCTCCATGCTCGATACGCAGTATTTT
TRBJ1-4 TRBD1 TRBV2 . 16 CASSDFGTATNEKLFF TGTGCCAGCAGTGATTTCGGGACAGCAACTAATGAAAAACTGTTTTTT
TRBJ1-5 . TRBV11-2 . 12 CASSQDMNQKLF TGTGCCAGCAGCCAGGACATGAATCAGAAGCTTTTT
TRBJ2-7 . TRBV20-1 . 16 CSARDRVDMGIYEQYF TGCAGTGCTAGAGATCGGGTGGACATGGGCATCTACGAGCAGTACTTC
TRBJ1-2 TRBD1 TRBV7-9 few 14 CASSESGTGYGYTF TGTGCCAGCAGCGAATCGGGGACAGGGTATGGCTACACCTTC
TRBJ2-3 . TRBV5-1 . 13 CASSLVLGSAQYF TGCGCCAGCAGCTTGGTTCTGGGCAGCGCGCAGTATTTT
TRBJ2-4 . TRBV29-1 few 15 CSVEDRRGPVYIQYF TGCAGCGTTGAAGATAGGCGGGGGCCAGTGTACATTCAGTACTTC
TRBJ2-7 TRBD1 TRBV7-6 . 15 CASSLVGQASYEQYF TGTGCCAGCAGCTTAGTCGGACAGGCCTCCTACGAGCAGTACTTC